These 5 T cell receptor beta chains were sequenced from one sample in a study of chemoradiotherapy in HPV16-positive cancers. TCRdb keeps only in-frame clones here, not all; method: immunoSEQ multiplex PCR. This table has 20,000 to 25,000 clones, approximately 86% appearing once. Here the sequenced sample was blood, taken from a patient who underwent chemoradiotherapy. The receptor source for this set is a human donor with HPV-associated anogenital cancer.

The chain recombines TRBV14 with TRBJ1-6; D possibly corresponds to TRBD1 (5 bases). The V gene lost 1 base and the J gene lost 8 bases, with 12 bases spanning the gap. CDR1 and CDR2 from the germline V gene are SGHDN and FVKESK. CDR3 length equals 15 residues. CDR3 region: CASSQGPGVDSPLHF. In DNA form, the CDR3 reads TGTGCCAGCAGCCAAGGACCGGGGGTTGATTCACCCCTCCACTTT. The full variable domain, in which reference TRBV14 and TRBJ1-6 provide the parts outside the CDR3, is EAGVTQFPSHSVIEKGQTVTLRCDPISGHDNLYWYRRVMGKEIKFLLHFVKESKQDESGMPNNRFLAERTGGTYSTLKVQPAELEDSGVYFCASSQGPGVDSPLHFGNGTRLTVT.

This chain uses TRBV6-6 with TRBJ1-3; D is possibly TRBD1 (6 bases). The germline V gene encodes CDR1 MNHNY and CDR2 SVGAGI (reference sequence). V was shortened by 4 bases and J by 4 bases, with 11 bases between the two germline ends. The CDR3 is 14 amino acids. CDR3 sequence (DNA): TGTGCCAGCAGTTCATACAGGGCCGGAAACACCATATATTTT. As protein: CASSSYRAGNTIYF.

J is TRBJ2-4 and V is TRBV5-1, with a possible D match to TRBD1 (5 bases). Trimming cost V 0 bases and J 3 bases, with 13 bases left between them. Germline V CDR1 and CDR2: SGHRS, YFSETQ. This CDR3 has 16 amino acids. The CDR3 sequence: CASSLEGLWDKNIQYF. Written as DNA, the CDR3 is TGCGCCAGCAGCTTGGAGGGGCTCTGGGACAAAAACATTCAGTACTTC.

The chain joins TRBV12-5 to TRBJ2-1; D is undetermined. The CDR3 sequence is 16 residues long. The V gene's germline CDR1 is LGHNT and CDR2 FRNRAP. The germline V and J ends were trimmed by 6 bases and 0 bases, with 15 bases remaining between them. The CDR3 DNA reads as TGTGCTAGTGGGTCCTCCGGATTCAGCTCCTACAATGAGCAGTTCTTC. Its translation: CASGSSGFSSYNEQFF.

The chain carries TRBV5-6 and TRBJ2-6; 10 bases match TRBD1. Per the germline V gene, CDR1 is SGHDT and CDR2 is YYEEEE. V shed 1 base and J 3 bases; nucleotides not matched to a gene: 7. The CDR3 is 18 amino acids. The CDR3 DNA follows: TGTGCCAGCAGCTTGACCGGGACAGGGGTTCGTGGGGCCAACGTCCTGACTTTC. It is translated as CASSLTGTGVRGANVLTF.